This T cell receptor (beta chain) was sequenced for a study of OX40 agonist ivuxolimab in advanced cancers. The table lists this clone with a count of one. Data came from immunoSEQ multiplex PCR; TCRdb stores just in-frame clones and leaves some out. The table lists tens of thousands of clones, around nine tenths of them singletons. The source is an adult with an advanced solid tumor such as melanoma, head and neck, liver or kidney cancer. The material was CD4+ or CD8+ T cells sorted from blood, obtained in a trial of the OX40 agonist ivuxolimab.

Written as DNA, the CDR3 is TGTGCCAGCAGTCGGGTAGCGGGAGGGAATGAGCAGTTCTTC. Residues: CASSRVAGGNEQFF. The V and J genes are TRBV27 and TRBJ2-1, with TRBD2 identical over 11 bases. Germline CDR1 reads MNHEY; CDR2 reads SMNVEV (reference sequence). There are 14 residues in the CDR3. Unmatched junction bases numbered 4, after V lost 5 bases and J lost 7 bases.